The source of this T cell receptor (beta chain) is a study of monozygotic twins with inflammatory bowel disease. Study-wide results and limits: A single strong clonotype or signal linked to IBD was not supported.

Per the germline V gene, CDR1 is DFQATT and CDR2 is SNEGSKA (reference sequence). The CDR3 is made up of 15 amino acids. As concerns this clonotype: As yet, its antigen is unknown.

UMIs containing a 6-nucleotide sample barcode were added via template switching. One entry per CDR3 protein, without DNA, is what TCRdb gives after re-calling the 5' RACE reads. Found here are 300,000 to 350,000 distinct CDR3 sequences; the top ten clones hold 2% to 2.5%. The rearrangement uses TRBV20-1 and TRBJ2-4; there is no DNA to check the TCRdb D call of TRBD1. The TCR originated in a human donor with ulcerative colitis or Crohn's disease, or a healthy co-twin of an affected twin (not recorded which). Sequenced: blood. CDR3 residues: CSAREDRDAKNIQYF.